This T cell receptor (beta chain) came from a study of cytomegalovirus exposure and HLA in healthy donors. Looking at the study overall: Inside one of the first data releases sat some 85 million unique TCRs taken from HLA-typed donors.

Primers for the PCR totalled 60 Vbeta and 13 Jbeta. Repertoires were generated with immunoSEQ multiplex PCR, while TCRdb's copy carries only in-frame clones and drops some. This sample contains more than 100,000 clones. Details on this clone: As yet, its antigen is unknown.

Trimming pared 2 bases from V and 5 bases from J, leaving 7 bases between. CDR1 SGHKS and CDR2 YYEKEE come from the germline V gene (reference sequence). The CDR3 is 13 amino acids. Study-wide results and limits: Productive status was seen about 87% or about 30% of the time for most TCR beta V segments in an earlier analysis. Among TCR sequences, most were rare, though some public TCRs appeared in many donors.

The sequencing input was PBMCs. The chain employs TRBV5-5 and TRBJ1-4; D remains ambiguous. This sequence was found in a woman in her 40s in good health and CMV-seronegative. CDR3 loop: CASSFRGNEKLFF. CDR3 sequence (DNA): TGTGCCAGCAGCTTTCGAGGGAATGAAAAACTGTTTTTT.